Shown below are 22 T cell receptor beta chains from a single sample sequenced in a study of OX40 agonist ivuxolimab in advanced cancers. The method was immunoSEQ multiplex PCR; TCRdb's version includes in-frame clones alone and lacks a portion of them. The sample contains 65,000 to 90,000 clones, around 90% of which appear only once. Sequenced here: CD4+ or CD8+ T cells sorted from blood, sampled in a trial of the OX40 agonist ivuxolimab. These receptors were obtained from an adult with an advanced solid tumor such as melanoma, head and neck, liver or kidney cancer.

The V call is TRBV29-1, the J call TRBJ2-2, with a weak D call TRBD2 (7 bases). The CDR3 sequence is 14 residues long. CDR1 is SQVTM, CDR2 ANQGSEA, per germline. Trimming cost V 7 bases and J 2 bases, with 14 bases left between them. The CDR3 sequence is CSGGGTLNTGELFF. The CDR3 DNA follows: TGCAGCGGGGGGGGGACACTTAACACCGGGGAGCTGTTTTTT.

The chain couples TRBV5-1 to TRBJ1-5; D possibly corresponds to TRBD1 (5 bases). CDR3 length: 15 amino acids. The germline gives CDR1 SGHRS, CDR2 YFSETQ. V was clipped by 4 bases and J by 2 bases, with 13 bases between them. The CDR3: CASSTDGGGNQPQHF. CDR3 coding DNA: TGCGCCAGCAGCACCGACGGGGGAGGCAATCAGCCCCAGCATTTT.

The rearrangement uses TRBV7-2 and TRBJ1-2; D possibly corresponds to TRBD1 (5 bases). Trimming took off 4 bases at V and 4 bases at J, with 16 bases between the two ends. The CDR3 runs 15 residues. CDR1 is SGHTA and CDR2 is FQGNSA in the germline V gene. The CDR3 DNA reads as TGTGCCAGCAGCTCCGATCAACCAGGGTTCTATGGCTACACCTTC. Translating it yields CASSSDQPGFYGYTF.

This sequence joins TRBV27 and TRBJ2-7; D is unclear. This CDR3 has 13 amino acids. Germline CDR1 is MNHEY and CDR2 is SMNVEV (reference sequence). V gave up 6 bases and J gave up 4 bases, with 13 bases separating them. CDR3 DNA: TGTGCCAGCAGAGAGCATGGCCTTTACGAGCAGTACTTC. Protein sequence: CASREHGLYEQYF.

The chain uses TRBV19 and TRBJ2-5; tentatively, D is TRBD1 or TRBD2 (6 bases each). Trimming took 5 bases from V and 5 from J, leaving 24 bases between them. Germline V gene data show CDR1 as LNHDA and CDR2 as SQIVND (reference sequence). This CDR3 is 17 amino acids long. Here the CDR3 DNA reads TGTGCCAGTAGTGCCCGAGGGGGGACTCTTGGGATGGAGACCCAGTACTTC. Translating it yields CASSARGGTLGMETQYF.

The CDR3 loop is CASSLRVVGELFF. The CDR3 DNA reads as TGTGCCAGCAGTTTGCGGGTGGTCGGGGAGCTGTTTTTT. The J gene is TRBJ2-2, the V gene TRBV27; possible D gene TRBD2, 5 bases. The CDR3 consists of 13 residues. Germline-derived CDR1 and CDR2 are MNHEY and SMNVEV (reference sequence). V was cut by 3 bases and J by 7 bases, with 9 bases left in between.

V usage is TRBV27 and J usage is TRBJ1-6; D unclear. Between the trimmed V and J ends, which lost 6 bases and 0 bases, there was a span of 12 bases. Germline-derived CDR1 and CDR2 are MNHEY and SMNVEV (reference sequence). The CDR3 is made up of 16 amino acids. The CDR3 DNA sequence: TGTGCCAGCAGGGATGGCCGGAGCTCCTATAATTCACCCCTCCACTTT. Residues: CASRDGRSSYNSPLHF.

The chain has TRBV18 and TRBJ2-6; D is ambiguous. This CDR3 region has 16 residues. CDR1 and CDR2 (germline): KGHSH, LQKENI. V was clipped by 3 bases and J by 1 base, with 10 bases between them. The CDR3 loop reads CASSPGWGSGANVLTF. In nucleotides, the CDR3 is TGTGCCAGCTCACCCGGATGGGGTTCTGGGGCCAACGTCCTGACTTTC.

To note about this clone: Other nucleotide sequences from this sample produce the same CDR3. The V gene is TRBV5-4, the J gene TRBJ2-1; 11 nucleotides match TRBD1. Per germline, CDR1 SGHNT and CDR2 YYREEE (reference sequence). The CDR3 contains 15 residues. V lost 3 bases and J lost 4; bases outside the gene matches: 3. CDR3 region: CASSSGTGGYNEQFF. The CDR3 bases are TGTGCCAGCAGCTCCGGGACAGGGGGGTACAATGAGCAGTTCTTC.

The rearrangement links TRBV19 to TRBJ1-2, with TRBD1 matching over 7 bases. The V and J ends lost 8 bases and 9 bases, in that order; junction bases with no gene match: 12. Germline V gene lookup returns CDR1 LNHDA and CDR2 SQIVND (reference sequence). The CDR3 covers 13 residues. The CDR3 loop is CASENRDRSSYTF. The CDR3 bases are TGTGCCAGTGAAAACCGGGACAGATCCAGCTACACCTTC.

This sequence joins TRBV11-2 and TRBJ2-7, with D unclear. The CDR3 is 16 amino acids. Germline values: CDR1 SGHAT, CDR2 FQNNGV. V gave up 5 bases and J gave up 4 bases, with 21 bases separating them. CDR3 in amino acids: CASSPRTPANSYEQYF. Here the CDR3 DNA reads TGTGCCAGCAGCCCCCGGACCCCCGCAAATTCATACGAGCAGTACTTC.

This rearrangement joins TRBV6-5 to TRBJ2-1; TRBD2 matches at 9 bases. The CDR3 runs 16 residues. The germline V gene encodes CDR1 MNHEY and CDR2 SVGAGI. J was trimmed by 8 bases and V by 0 bases; bases with no gene match: 8. In DNA form, the CDR3 reads TGTGCCAGCAGTTACTCGAGCTCTAGCGGGAACTATGAGCAGTTCTTC. It codes for CASSYSSSSGNYEQFF.

The chain employs TRBV6-1 and TRBJ2-4; D not certain. The germline V gene has CDR1 MNHNS and CDR2 SASEGT. This CDR3 comprises 13 residues. Trimming left V 5 bases short and J 0 bases short, with 5 bases between. CDR3 amino acids: CASSIVAKNIQYF. The CDR3 nucleotides are TGTGCCAGCAGTATCGTAGCCAAAAACATTCAGTACTTC.

The table lists this clone with a count of one. The V and J genes are TRBV19 and TRBJ2-6; 7 bases match TRBD2. This CDR3 spans 16 amino acids. V was pared by 5 bases and J by 0 bases, with 4 bases of the junction left unmatched. Per germline, CDR1 LNHDA and CDR2 SQIVND (reference sequence). This CDR3 reads CASSWGGFSGANVLTF. CDR3 nucleotide sequence: TGTGCCAGTAGTTGGGGGGGGTTCTCTGGGGCCAACGTCCTGACTTTC.

V gene TRBV28 combines with J gene TRBJ2-4; D may be TRBD2 (6 bases). Germline CDR1 and CDR2: MDHEN and SYDVKM. There are 15 residues in the CDR3. V lost 1 base and J 1 base, leaving 8 bases between the germline ends. CDR3 in DNA: TGTGCCAGCAGTTTATCAGGGAGGGCCAAAAACATTCAGTACTTC. Encoded protein: CASSLSGRAKNIQYF.

This chain uses TRBV5-5 with TRBJ1-5, with 7 positions matching TRBD1. This CDR3 contains 15 residues. Looked up from germline, CDR1 is SGHKS and CDR2 is YYEKEE (reference sequence). Germline trimming cut 4 bases from V and 4 bases from J; bases unmatched to any gene: 8. CDR3 in amino acids: CASSQVGTENQPQHF. Written as DNA, the CDR3 is TGTGCCAGCAGCCAAGTGGGGACAGAGAATCAGCCCCAGCATTTT.

CDR3 bases: TGTGCCGTCGGCGGGAGGGCGACCCTCTACGAGCAGTACTTC. It codes for CAVGGRATLYEQYF. The chain recombines TRBV5-4 with TRBJ2-7, with 9 bases identical to TRBD2. Germline V gene data show CDR1 as SGHNT and CDR2 as YYREEE (reference sequence). The CDR3 extends over 14 amino acids. V trimming: 10 bases; J trimming: 3 bases; junction bases outside the gene matches: 11.

As DNA, the CDR3 is TGCGCCAGCAGCCAAGGGGCTCGGCCCTCGAATTCACCCCTCCACTTT. This codes for CASSQGARPSNSPLHF. The rearrangement joins TRBV4-3 to TRBJ1-6, with D unresolved. CDR3 length: 16 amino acids. Germline assignment: CDR1 LGHNA and CDR2 YSLEER. Trimming cost V 1 base and J 7 bases, with 14 bases left between them.

The V call is TRBV7-8, the J call TRBJ1-1, with TRBD1 matching over 7 bases. With V trimmed by 2 bases and J by 4 bases, 1 base remained unmatched. The V gene's germline CDR1 is SGHVS and CDR2 FQNEAQ. The CDR3 loop spans 13 amino acids. The chain's CDR3 is CASSLNRGTEAFF. The CDR3 nucleotides read TGTGCCAGCAGCTTAAACAGGGGCACTGAAGCTTTCTTT.

A note on this clone: Additional DNA sequences in this sample encode the identical CDR3. This rearrangement joins TRBV28 to TRBJ1-4, with TRBD1 as a possible D gene (5 bases). V lost 3 bases and J lost 5, with 10 bases in between. The germline CDR1 and CDR2 sequences are MDHEN and SYDVKM. The CDR3 is 14 amino acids. CDR3 nucleotides: TGTGCCAGCAGTTTCGGGGGAACGAATGAAAAACTGTTTTTT. Its translation is CASSFGGTNEKLFF. Complete variable domain (other parts from reference TRBV28 and TRBJ1-4): DVKVTQSSRYLVKRTGEKVFLECVQDMDHENMFWYRQDPGLGLRLIYFSYDVKMKEKGDIPEGYSVSREKKERFSLILESASTNQTSMYLCASSFGGTNEKLFFGSGTQLSVL.

A single count supports this clone. The genes are TRBV6-4 and TRBJ2-1; 7 bases are a match to TRBD1. The CDR3 sequence is 16 residues long. The germline V gene encodes CDR1 MRHNA and CDR2 SNTAGT. Trimming at V came to 5 bases and at J to 3 bases, leaving 10 bases not matched to a gene. The chain's CDR3 is CASSPLPGQLYNEQFF. The CDR3 nucleotides read TGTGCCAGCAGTCCCCTACCGGGACAGCTCTACAATGAGCAGTTCTTC.

This chain links TRBV25-1 with TRBJ2-5; perhaps D is TRBD1 or TRBD2 (5 bases each). V shed 2 bases and J shed 1 base, with 11 bases lying between them. Germline-derived CDR1 and CDR2 are MGHDK and SYGVNS. This CDR3 contains 15 residues. CDR3 bases: TGTGCCAGCAGTGAACGGGGCCCCTCCCAAGAGACCCAGTACTTC. Protein: CASSERGPSQETQYF. Full variable domain (rest looked up from reference TRBV25-1 and TRBJ2-5): EADIYQTPRYLVIGTGKKITLECSQTMGHDKMYWYQQDPGMELHLIHYSYGVNSTEKGDLSSESTVSRIRTEHFPLTLESARPSHTSQYLCASSERGPSQETQYFGPGTRLLVL.